This T cell receptor beta chain appears in the sequencing data of a study of beta chain features in type 1 diabetes. For the study at large: On cell yields, gender and age, patients and healthy donors were similar. Study results and limitations: No resolution was reached here on whether HLA type influences TCRB rearrangement.

The collection from each donor was one heparinised blood draw averaging around 0.11 L. Each sorted fraction was over 95% pure. The isolated RNA, all of it, was reverse transcribed, so expressed TCRB transcripts were what got sequenced. Some clones are missing from TCRdb's copy, which holds only in-frame ones; the method was immunoSEQ multiplex PCR. The sample gives about 350,000 clones, around a fifth of which show up once; around 0.044% is in the top ten. This clone occurred a few times. Its antigen is still unknown. The V end lost 6 bases, the J end lost 6 bases, and 9 bases lay between the germline ends. Germline V CDR1 and CDR2: MGHDK, SYGVNS. The CDR3 runs 11 residues.

The sample taken for sequencing was naive CD4+ T cells from blood. This chain joins TRBV25-1 and TRBJ2-7; unclear D gene. The TCR originated in a woman in her late teens or twenties in good health. CDR3 sequence (DNA): TGTGCCAGCAGATACATGGCCGAGCAGTACTTC. Protein: CASRYMAEQYF.